The T cell receptor beta chain described here comes from a study of technical replicates of blood from a few donors. Some clones are missing from TCRdb's copy, which holds only in-frame ones; the method was immunoSEQ multiplex PCR. The sample shows around 80,000 clones, around nine tenths of them seen only once. The CDR3 is made up of 17 amino acids. The ends lost 2 bases at V and 4 bases at J; junction bases unmatched: 5. CDR1 and CDR2 from the germline V gene are SGHRS and YFSETQ. The V and J genes are TRBV5-1 and TRBJ2-1; 14 bases align to TRBD2. The sample was T cells isolated from PBMCs. The clonotype comes from a human donor in good health. CDR3 sequence reads: CASSFGLAGGSYNEQFF. The CDR3 DNA is TGCGCCAGCAGCTTCGGACTAGCGGGAGGTTCTTACAATGAGCAGTTCTTC. The entire variable domain, with the rest obtained from reference TRBV5-1 and TRBJ2-1, is as follows: KAGVTQTPRYLIKTRGQQVTLSCSPISGHRSVSWYQQTPGQGLQFLFEYFSETQRNKGNFPGRFSGRQFSNSRSEMNVSTLELGDSALYLCASSFGLAGGSYNEQFFGPGTRLTVL.